The 17 T cell receptor beta chains given below trace back to one sample, sequenced in a study of cytomegalovirus exposure and HLA in healthy donors. The study ran its PCR with 60 Vbeta and 13 Jbeta primers. Method: immunoSEQ multiplex PCR; TCRdb's copy keeps in-frame clones and lacks some. The table lists 95,000 to 150,000 clones, roughly three fifths of them singletons. Sequencing was performed on PBMCs. The receptors originated from a man aged 18 to 35 in good health and CMV-seronegative.

The rearrangement links TRBV30 to TRBJ2-7; 7 positions agree with TRBD1. Germline CDR1 reads GTSNPN; CDR2 reads SVGIG (reference sequence). The CDR3 contains 14 residues. The J segment lost 5 bases and the V segment lost 4 bases, leaving 11 bases of the junction unmatched. The CDR3 DNA reads TGTGCCTGGAATAGGGGACAGCCCGTGGACGAGCAGTACTTC. Protein product: CAWNRGQPVDEQYF.

The chain joins TRBV14 to TRBJ2-7; 10 nucleotides agree with TRBD2. V shed 0 bases, J shed 6 bases, and the junction held 8 bases outside the gene matches. CDR1 and CDR2 (germline): SGHDN, FVKESK. The CDR3 spans 16 residues. CDR3 sequence (DNA): TGTGCCAGCAGCCAAGATAGCGGGAGGCCACTATCCGAGCAGTACTTC. Protein: CASSQDSGRPLSEQYF. Complete variable domain (other parts from reference TRBV14 and TRBJ2-7): EAGVTQFPSHSVIEKGQTVTLRCDPISGHDNLYWYRRVMGKEIKFLLHFVKESKQDESGMPNNRFLAERTGGTYSTLKVQPAELEDSGVYFCASSQDSGRPLSEQYFGPGTRLTVT.

The rearrangement joins TRBV11-2 to TRBJ2-2; TRBD2 matches at 8 bases. V gave up 3 bases and J gave up 0 bases; unmatched junction bases: 6. CDR3 length: 17 residues. Germline values: CDR1 SGHAT, CDR2 FQNNGV. This CDR3 is CASSFSGLVPNTGELFF. The CDR3 DNA sequence: TGTGCCAGCAGCTTTTCGGGACTAGTCCCGAACACCGGGGAGCTGTTTTTT.

The V call is TRBV4-1, the J call TRBJ1-1; 8 nucleotides agree with TRBD1. V shed 1 base, J shed 4 bases, and the junction held 5 bases outside the gene matches. There are 15 residues in the CDR3. From germline, CDR1 is MGHRA and CDR2 YSYEKL. The CDR3 here is CASSQARTGGTEAFF. The CDR3 DNA sequence: TGCGCCAGCAGCCAAGCCCGTACAGGGGGCACTGAAGCTTTCTTT.

The chain joins TRBV2 to TRBJ2-3; TRBD1 matches at 11 bases. Germline CDR1 is SNHLY and CDR2 is FYNNEI. The CDR3 runs 15 residues. Trimming cost V 7 bases and J 5 bases; bases outside gene matches: 8. Here the CDR3 reads CASISGQGAKDTQYF. The CDR3 nucleotides are TGTGCCAGCATTTCAGGACAGGGGGCGAAAGATACGCAGTATTTT.

This clone was seen a single time. This chain connects TRBV27 to TRBJ2-7; weak D call: TRBD2 (6 bases). The CDR3 covers 16 residues. V lost 5 bases, J lost 3 bases, and 20 bases lay in between. CDR1 and CDR2 (germline): MNHEY, SMNVEV (reference sequence). The CDR3 here is CASSRRLRDSLYEQYF. The CDR3 DNA reads TGTGCCAGCAGTCGTCGCTTGCGGGACTCCCTCTACGAGCAGTACTTC.

This clone was seen a few times. The chain recombines TRBV6-4 with TRBJ2-1; 11 nucleotides match TRBD2. V lost 2 bases, J lost 6 bases, and 3 bases stayed unmatched. Germline CDR1 and CDR2: MRHNA and SNTAGT. CDR3 length equals 15 residues. This CDR3 is CASSDTSGGGNEQFF. DNA of the CDR3: TGTGCCAGCAGTGACACTAGCGGGGGAGGCAATGAGCAGTTCTTC.

The V gene is TRBV7-8, the J gene TRBJ1-1; D unresolved. This CDR3 contains 13 residues. The V end lost 2 bases, the J end lost 1 base, and 5 bases lay between the germline ends. Per the germline V gene, CDR1 is SGHVS and CDR2 is FQNEAQ. CDR3 region: CASSLSRNTEAFF. The DNA for the CDR3 is TGTGCCAGCAGCTTAAGTAGGAACACTGAAGCTTTCTTT.

A remark on this clone: A junction end diverges from the germline sequence, so it may reflect a read error. This chain connects TRBV5-6 to TRBJ1-1; 8 bases fit TRBD1. The CDR3 consists of 16 residues. CDR1 and CDR2 from the germline V gene are SGHDT and YYEEEE. The CDR3 nucleotides are TGTGCCCGCAGCTGGCAGACAGGGGCCCGGAACACTGAAGCTTTCTTT. Its translation is CARSWQTGARNTEAFF.

The J gene is TRBJ2-3, the V gene TRBV6-5; 7 bases line up with TRBD2. CDR1 and CDR2 from the germline V gene are MNHEY and SVGAGI. V gave up 4 bases and J gave up 2 bases; unmatched junction bases: 6. This CDR3 spans 15 amino acids. CDR3 sequence (DNA): TGTGCCAGCAGTTCCCCGGGACTATACACAGATACGCAGTATTTT. This encodes CASSSPGLYTDTQYF.

V is TRBV12-2 and J is TRBJ2-7; the table assigns TRBD1, which was not confirmed against the DNA. TRBV12-2 is annotated as a pseudogene. The CDR3 consists of 15 residues. The CDR3 nucleotides are TGTGCAAGTCGCTTCTGGGACAGGGGGATGAACGAGCAGTACTTC. This sequence encodes CASRFWDRGMNEQYF.

The chain uses TRBV6-6 and TRBJ2-7; tentatively, D is TRBD2 (6 bases). The V gene lost 2 bases and the J gene lost 3 bases, with 14 bases spanning the gap. In germline, CDR1 is MNHNY, CDR2 SVGAGI (reference sequence). This CDR3 region has 15 residues. DNA for the CDR3: TGTGCCAGCAGTTACGCGGGACGCGGGGTCTACGAGCAGTACTTC. It is translated as CASSYAGRGVYEQYF.

The chain has TRBV15 and TRBJ2-2, with 14 bases matching TRBD2. The CDR3 totals 19 residues. V trimming: 2 bases; J trimming: 1 base; junction bases outside the gene matches: 6. Germline CDR1 is LNHNV and CDR2 is YYDKDF (reference sequence). For the CDR3, the DNA is TGTGCCACCAGCAGATCCTGGACTAGCGGGAGGTTGAACACCGGGGAGCTGTTTTTT. Amino acids: CATSRSWTSGRLNTGELFF.

This clone was seen a handful of times. This chain uses TRBV19 with TRBJ1-2, with D perhaps TRBD1 (5 bases). V was clipped by 5 bases and J by 3 bases, with 16 bases between them. In germline, CDR1 is LNHDA, CDR2 SQIVND (reference sequence). The CDR3 runs to 15 residues. In DNA form, the CDR3 reads TGTGCCAGTAGTCCCCCCCTCTGGGGCGACTATGGCTACACCTTC. Protein product: CASSPPLWGDYGYTF.

V usage is TRBV7-6 and J usage is TRBJ2-2; TRBD2 might be the D (6 bases). The CDR3 sequence is 16 residues long. Germline CDR1 and CDR2: SGHVS and FNYEAQ. Between the trimmed V and J ends, which lost 5 bases and 7 bases, there was a span of 20 bases. In nucleotides, the CDR3 is TGTGCCAGCAGCCAAGGACTATGGGGTTTTGTCGGGGAGCTGTTTTTT. Protein sequence: CASSQGLWGFVGELFF.

This clone has only a few counts. V usage is TRBV30 and J usage is TRBJ2-3; no clear D gene. Trimming took off 4 bases at V and 4 bases at J, with 9 bases between the two ends. The length of the CDR3 is 12 residues. Germline-derived CDR1 and CDR2 are GTSNPN and SVGIG (reference sequence). The CDR3 nucleotides are TGTGCCTGGAATTCAGGTGCAGATACGCAGTATTTT. This translates into CAWNSGADTQYF.

The V call is TRBV7-9, the J call TRBJ2-2; weak D call: TRBD2 (5 bases). From germline, CDR1 is SEHNR and CDR2 FQNEAQ (reference sequence). This CDR3 contains 15 residues. V was clipped by 11 bases and J by 2 bases, with 18 bases between them. This chain's CDR3 is CASSGGGRNTGELFF. CDR3 DNA: TGTGCCTCCAGTGGAGGCGGGCGAAACACCGGGGAGCTGTTTTTT.